Listed below are T cell receptor beta chains from one sample, sequenced in a study of OX40 agonist ivuxolimab in advanced cancers. Measured with immunoSEQ multiplex PCR; TCRdb has only the in-frame clones, and not every one. The table includes 80,000 to 100,000 clones, 80% to 90% detected once. The sample consisted of CD4+ or CD8+ T cells sorted from blood, taken in a trial of the OX40 agonist ivuxolimab. The receptors originated from an adult with an advanced solid tumor such as melanoma, head and neck, liver or kidney cancer. CDR3s include the opening cysteine and the closing phenylalanine or tryptophan. D genes are given only for firm matches. Size values are once, few and many counts, or a class for expanded clones, and some rows have none.

j_call: TRBJ1-5; clone_size: NA; v_call: TRBV19; d_call: NA; cdr3_nt: TGTGCCAGTAGTATGGTCCGAGTGGGGGAGCCCCAGCATTTT; cdr3_aa: CASSMVRVGEPQHF
j_call: TRBJ2-3; clone_size: few; v_call: TRBV18; d_call: NA; cdr3_nt: TGTGCCAGCTCACCTCCTGGAGGCGATACGCAGTATTTT; cdr3_aa: CASSPPGGDTQYF
j_call: TRBJ2-1; clone_size: NA; v_call: TRBV28; d_call: TRBD2; cdr3_nt: TGTGCCAGCAGTTCCGCAGCGGGAGGGCACGATGAGCAGTTCTTC; cdr3_aa: CASSSAAGGHDEQFF
j_call: TRBJ2-1; clone_size: NA; v_call: TRBV19; d_call: NA; cdr3_nt: TGTGCCACCGGGACTTCTACTTTATACAATGAGCAGTTCTTC; cdr3_aa: CATGTSTLYNEQFF
j_call: TRBJ1-2; clone_size: NA; v_call: TRBV19; d_call: TRBD1; cdr3_nt: TGTGCCAGTAGTTCTAACACAGGGGGCAACTATGGCTACACCTTC; cdr3_aa: CASSSNTGGNYGYTF
j_call: TRBJ2-2; clone_size: once; v_call: TRBV7-9; d_call: NA; cdr3_nt: TGTGCCAGCAGCCGCGGAGGGCTGGGTGGGGAGCTGTTTTTT; cdr3_aa: CASSRGGLGGELFF
j_call: TRBJ2-7; clone_size: NA; v_call: TRBV23-1; d_call: TRBD2; cdr3_nt: TGCGCCACCCCCGGGGCGGGAGCCCTCTACGAGCAGTACTTC; cdr3_aa: CATPGAGALYEQYF
j_call: TRBJ2-5; clone_size: NA; v_call: TRBV7-7; d_call: TRBD1; cdr3_nt: TGTGCTAGCAGCCGGGACAGGGGTTTGGAGACCCAGTACTTC; cdr3_aa: CASSRDRGLETQYF
j_call: TRBJ2-1; clone_size: NA; v_call: TRBV28; d_call: NA; cdr3_nt: TGTGCCAGCACCGATGCGAGGGAGTACGATGAGCAGTTCTTC; cdr3_aa: CASTDAREYDEQFF
j_call: TRBJ2-7; clone_size: NA; v_call: TRBV2; d_call: NA; cdr3_nt: TGTGCCAGCAGTCTGCAGAGCTACGAGCAGTACTTC; cdr3_aa: CASSLQSYEQYF
j_call: TRBJ1-1; clone_size: few; v_call: TRBV30; d_call: NA; cdr3_nt: TGTGCCTGGAGTGTAGGAGGGTTTGAAGCTTTCTTT; cdr3_aa: CAWSVGGFEAFF
j_call: TRBJ2-1; clone_size: few; v_call: TRBV6-1; d_call: TRBD2; cdr3_nt: TGTGCCAGCAGTGAAGGCCCTAGCGGGCTCTCCTACAATGAGCAGTTCTTC; cdr3_aa: CASSEGPSGLSYNEQFF
j_call: TRBJ2-3; clone_size: NA; v_call: TRBV2; d_call: NA; cdr3_nt: TGTGCCAGCAGAGGCACAGGGGGGGGTACGCAGTATTTT; cdr3_aa: CASRGTGGGTQYF
j_call: TRBJ2-3; clone_size: once; v_call: TRBV18; d_call: NA; cdr3_nt: TGTGCCAGCTCCCCCGGGGCCCCAGATACGCAGTATTTT; cdr3_aa: CASSPGAPDTQYF
j_call: TRBJ1-2; clone_size: once; v_call: TRBV30; d_call: TRBD1; cdr3_nt: TGTGCCTGGAGGCCAGGGGGCCGTGGCTACACCTTC; cdr3_aa: CAWRPGGRGYTF
j_call: TRBJ1-6; clone_size: NA; v_call: TRBV7-2; d_call: NA; cdr3_nt: TGTGCCAGCAGCTTAGCGCGAAACGGGGGGGCCCTCCACTTT; cdr3_aa: CASSLARNGGALHF
j_call: TRBJ2-1; clone_size: NA; v_call: TRBV7-9; d_call: TRBD2; cdr3_nt: TGTGCCAGCAGCTCCCGGACTAGCGGGGCTGAGTGGCGCGATGAGCAGTTCTTC; cdr3_aa: CASSSRTSGAEWRDEQFF
j_call: TRBJ2-6; clone_size: NA; v_call: TRBV7-9; d_call: NA; cdr3_nt: TGTGCCAGCACCCATAGTCGGATCGGGGCCAACGTCCTGACTTTC; cdr3_aa: CASTHSRIGANVLTF
j_call: TRBJ1-2; clone_size: few; v_call: TRBV19; d_call: NA; cdr3_nt: TGTGCCAGTAGATTAACAGGGTCGGACGGCTACACCTTC; cdr3_aa: CASRLTGSDGYTF
j_call: TRBJ2-5; clone_size: NA; v_call: TRBV5-6; d_call: TRBD2; cdr3_nt: TGTGCCAGCAGCGGGACCCGAAGAGGACTAGGTGGAGAGACCCAGTACTTC; cdr3_aa: CASSGTRRGLGGETQYF
j_call: TRBJ1-3; clone_size: NA; v_call: TRBV5-1; d_call: NA; cdr3_nt: TGCGCCAGCAGCTTAGACGGGTACTCTGGAAACACCATATATTTT; cdr3_aa: CASSLDGYSGNTIYF
j_call: TRBJ1-5; clone_size: NA; v_call: TRBV21-1; d_call: NA; cdr3_nt: TGTGCCAGCCTATTTCACCGGGACAACTTCAATCAGCCCCAGCATTTT; cdr3_aa: CASLFHRDNFNQPQHF
j_call: TRBJ2-7; clone_size: NA; v_call: TRBV18; d_call: TRBD1; cdr3_nt: TGTGCCAGCTCACCGACAGGGCAACACGAGCAGTACTTC; cdr3_aa: CASSPTGQHEQYF
j_call: TRBJ2-6; clone_size: once; v_call: TRBV7-9; d_call: NA; cdr3_nt: TGTGCCAGCAGCTTGGTAAATGGGGCCAACGTCCTGACTTTC; cdr3_aa: CASSLVNGANVLTF
j_call: TRBJ1-1; clone_size: once; v_call: TRBV14; d_call: NA; cdr3_nt: TGTGCCAGCAGCCAAGGGACAAAGGAGGGGACTGAAGCTTTCTTT; cdr3_aa: CASSQGTKEGTEAFF
j_call: TRBJ1-3; clone_size: once; v_call: TRBV18; d_call: NA; cdr3_nt: TGTGCCAGCTCACCCCCAAGACAGCCTGGAAACACCATATATTTT; cdr3_aa: CASSPPRQPGNTIYF
j_call: TRBJ2-3; clone_size: NA; v_call: TRBV2; d_call: NA; cdr3_nt: TGTGCCAGCAGTCCCAGGGACCGATACCGGGATACGCAGTATTTT; cdr3_aa: CASSPRDRYRDTQYF
j_call: TRBJ1-4; clone_size: NA; v_call: TRBV28; d_call: NA; cdr3_nt: TGTGCCAGCAGTTTGCTCCAGGGGCCTAGGGGAAATGAAAAACTGTTTTTT; cdr3_aa: CASSLLQGPRGNEKLFF
j_call: TRBJ1-2; clone_size: NA; v_call: TRBV7-9; d_call: NA; cdr3_nt: TGTGCCAGCAGTCGGGACCTTGGTAGGGGTGGCTACACCTTC; cdr3_aa: CASSRDLGRGGYTF
j_call: TRBJ2-1; clone_size: NA; v_call: TRBV6-5; d_call: TRBD2; cdr3_nt: TGTGCCAGCGGCCTAGCGGACTCCTACAATGAGCAGTTCTTC; cdr3_aa: CASGLADSYNEQFF
j_call: TRBJ1-3; clone_size: NA; v_call: TRBV9; d_call: TRBD1; cdr3_nt: TGTGCCAGCAGCGAACAGGGGACGCTTCCGGGAATCTCTGGAAACACCATATATTTT; cdr3_aa: CASSEQGTLPGISGNTIYF
j_call: TRBJ2-5; clone_size: NA; v_call: TRBV7-7; d_call: TRBD2; cdr3_nt: TGTGCTAGCAGCTCGGGGGGTGGTGACCAAGAGACCCAGTACTTC; cdr3_aa: CASSSGGGDQETQYF
j_call: TRBJ1-6; clone_size: few; v_call: TRBV19; d_call: NA; cdr3_nt: TGTGCCAGTAGCCCACCCGGGGACCGCCAGAATTCACCCCTCCACTTT; cdr3_aa: CASSPPGDRQNSPLHF
j_call: TRBJ2-4; clone_size: few; v_call: TRBV5-6; d_call: TRBD1; cdr3_nt: TGTGCCAGCAGCCTCATCGTTGGTACAGGGGTAGAAAACATTCAGTACTTC; cdr3_aa: CASSLIVGTGVENIQYF
j_call: TRBJ2-1; clone_size: once; v_call: TRBV5-4; d_call: NA; cdr3_nt: TGTGCCAGCAGCTTAGACCGGACAGCCCGGGGGGAGCAGTTCTTC; cdr3_aa: CASSLDRTARGEQFF
j_call: TRBJ2-3; clone_size: NA; v_call: TRBV9; d_call: TRBD1; cdr3_nt: TGTGCCAGCAGCGTAGCGGGACAGGGGACAGATACGCAGTATTTT; cdr3_aa: CASSVAGQGTDTQYF
j_call: TRBJ2-1; clone_size: NA; v_call: TRBV11-3; d_call: NA; cdr3_nt: TGTGCCAGCAGCTCCCCCGGGGAGGACTACAATGAGCAGTTCTTC; cdr3_aa: CASSSPGEDYNEQFF
j_call: TRBJ2-5; clone_size: NA; v_call: TRBV7-8; d_call: TRBD2; cdr3_nt: TGTGCCAGCAGCGAACTAGCGGGAGCCGAGACCCAGTACTTC; cdr3_aa: CASSELAGAETQYF
j_call: TRBJ2-7; clone_size: NA; v_call: TRBV30; d_call: NA; cdr3_nt: TGTGCCTGGAACATAAGGACTACGGACGAGCAGTACTTC; cdr3_aa: CAWNIRTTDEQYF
j_call: TRBJ1-2; clone_size: NA; v_call: TRBV11-2; d_call: NA; cdr3_nt: TGTGCCAGCAGCTTAGAGGGGACAAGTGGCTACACCTTC; cdr3_aa: CASSLEGTSGYTF
j_call: TRBJ2-3; clone_size: NA; v_call: TRBV18; d_call: NA; cdr3_nt: TGTGCCAGCTCACCACCGGCTACCCGAACAGATACGCAGTATTTT; cdr3_aa: CASSPPATRTDTQYF
j_call: TRBJ1-1; clone_size: NA; v_call: TRBV6-1; d_call: TRBD1; cdr3_nt: TGTGCCAGCAGTGGTCCCGGGACAGTTATGAACACTGAAGCTTTCTTT; cdr3_aa: CASSGPGTVMNTEAFF
j_call: TRBJ1-3; clone_size: NA; v_call: TRBV16; d_call: NA; cdr3_nt: TGTGCCAGCAGCCAGTTCAGCGTTCTTGGAAACACCATATATTTT; cdr3_aa: CASSQFSVLGNTIYF
j_call: TRBJ2-7; clone_size: NA; v_call: TRBV28; d_call: NA; cdr3_nt: TGTGCCACCGATAGAAGAGGGGAGCAGTACTTC; cdr3_aa: CATDRRGEQYF
j_call: TRBJ2-5; clone_size: NA; v_call: TRBV28; d_call: NA; cdr3_nt: TGTGCCAGCAGTTTAGGACTCTCCGCCGCGATAGGCGAGACCCAGTACTTC; cdr3_aa: CASSLGLSAAIGETQYF
j_call: TRBJ2-3; clone_size: once; v_call: TRBV5-5; d_call: TRBD2; cdr3_nt: TGTGCCAGCAGCGGGGGACTAGCGGGAGTGGATACGCAGTATTTT; cdr3_aa: CASSGGLAGVDTQYF
j_call: TRBJ2-6; clone_size: NA; v_call: TRBV6-1; d_call: NA; cdr3_nt: TGTGCCAGCAGTGAAGCTTGGGACTCTGGGGCCAACGTCCTGACTTTC; cdr3_aa: CASSEAWDSGANVLTF
j_call: TRBJ1-3; clone_size: NA; v_call: TRBV5-1; d_call: NA; cdr3_nt: TGCGCCAGCACCTTGGGGGACTCTGGAAACACCATATATTTT; cdr3_aa: CASTLGDSGNTIYF